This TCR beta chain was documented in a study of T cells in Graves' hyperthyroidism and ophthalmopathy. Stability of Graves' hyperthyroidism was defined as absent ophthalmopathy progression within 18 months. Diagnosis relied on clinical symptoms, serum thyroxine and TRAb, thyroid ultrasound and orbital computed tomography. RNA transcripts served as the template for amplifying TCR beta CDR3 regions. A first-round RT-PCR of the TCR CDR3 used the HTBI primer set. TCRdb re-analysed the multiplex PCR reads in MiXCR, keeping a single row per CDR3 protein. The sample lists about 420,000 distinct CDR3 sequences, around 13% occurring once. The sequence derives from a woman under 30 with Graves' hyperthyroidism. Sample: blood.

CDR3 DNA: TGCAGCGTTGGAGGCAGGCTCACCGGGGAGCTGTTTTTT. Amino acid sequence: CSVGGRLTGELFF. This sequence joins TRBV29-1 and TRBJ2-2; D is unresolved. V lost 4 bases to trimming and J lost 4 bases, with 10 bases between them. This CDR3 has 13 amino acids. Looked up from germline, CDR1 is SQVTM and CDR2 is ANQGSEA.